These 27 T cell receptor beta chains share one sample of origin, sequenced in a study of cytomegalovirus exposure and HLA in healthy donors. Here immunoSEQ multiplex PCR was the method, and the copy in TCRdb shows in-frame clones only, minus some. The table records 150,000 to 200,000 clones, 84% of them present only once. Sample: PBMCs. The source is a man younger than 45 in good health and CMV-seropositive.

The chain employs TRBV29-1 and TRBJ2-7; D gene uncertain. V lost 3 bases to trimming and J lost 0 bases, with 9 bases between them. The V gene's germline CDR1 is SQVTM and CDR2 ANQGSEA. The CDR3 totals 13 residues. CDR3 nucleotide sequence: TGCAGCGTTGAGTACGGTAGCTCCTACGAGCAGTACTTC. This encodes CSVEYGSSYEQYF.

The gene calls are TRBV19 and TRBJ2-7; 9 positions agree with TRBD2. The ends lost 0 bases at V and 2 bases at J; junction bases unmatched: 5. This CDR3 region has 16 residues. Germline-derived CDR1 and CDR2 are LNHDA and SQIVND (reference sequence). CDR3 loop: CASSIDGLAGTYEQYF. CDR3 coding DNA: TGTGCCAGTAGTATAGATGGTCTAGCGGGGACCTACGAGCAGTACTTC.

V usage is TRBV6-5 and J usage is TRBJ1-2; weak D call: TRBD1 (6 bases). This CDR3 region has 15 residues. Trimming removed 1 base at V and 5 bases at J, with 14 bases between. CDR1 is MNHEY, CDR2 SVGAGI, per germline. CDR3 region: CASSYFTTGGYGYTF. The CDR3 DNA follows: TGTGCCAGCAGTTACTTTACGACAGGCGGGTATGGCTACACCTTC.

The rearrangement uses TRBV29-1 and TRBJ1-5; possible D gene TRBD1, 5 bases. Germline assignment: CDR1 SQVTM and CDR2 ANQGSEA. The CDR3 covers 14 residues. The ends were cut back, 4 bases at V and 7 bases at J, with 17 bases in the middle. As DNA, the CDR3 is TGCAGCGTTGCATTACAGGACGGGAGACAGCCCCAGCATTTT. Translation gives CSVALQDGRQPQHF.

This chain joins TRBV28 and TRBJ2-1; weak D call: TRBD2 (5 bases). This CDR3 is built from 14 residues. The germline CDR1 and CDR2 sequences are MDHEN and SYDVKM. Trimming pared 6 bases from V and 10 bases from J, leaving 19 bases between. This CDR3 is CASRPAPSLMEQFF. The CDR3 nucleotides are TGTGCCAGCAGACCCGCCCCTAGCCTTATGGAGCAGTTCTTC.

The rearrangement links TRBV5-1 to TRBJ1-1; D remains unclear. V was trimmed by 4 bases and J by 1 base, leaving 8 bases between them. The CDR3 has 13 residues. CDR1 and CDR2 from the germline V gene are SGHRS and YFSETQ. In nucleotides, the CDR3 is TGCGCCAGCAGCCCCGACAAGAACACTGAAGCTTTCTTT. Amino acid sequence: CASSPDKNTEAFF.

The chain combines TRBV7-6 with TRBJ2-1; D unclear. The CDR3 runs 14 residues. V lost 0 bases, J lost 6 bases, and 9 bases lay in between. CDR1 is SGHVS, CDR2 FNYEAQ, per germline. The CDR3 DNA reads as TGTGCCAGCAGCTTAGCGAGAACCTCCAATGAGCAGTTCTTC. Translated, it gives CASSLARTSNEQFF.

This clone was recorded a few times. Different DNA sequences within this sample yield the same CDR3. The chain recombines TRBV30 with TRBJ1-2; D ambiguous. The CDR3 is 12 amino acids. CDR1 and CDR2 (germline): GTSNPN, SVGIG (reference sequence). The V end lost 1 base, the J end lost 2 bases, and 5 bases lay between the germline ends. CDR3: CAWSGQNYGYTF. CDR3 coding DNA: TGTGCCTGGAGTGGGCAGAACTATGGCTACACCTTC.

This chain joins TRBV18 and TRBJ2-7, with 7 bases lining up with TRBD1. The CDR3 loop spans 14 amino acids. With V trimmed by 1 base and J by 6 bases, 6 bases remained unmatched. Germline V gene data show CDR1 as KGHSH and CDR2 as LQKENI. This CDR3 is CASSPRTGAIEQYF. CDR3 bases: TGTGCCAGCTCACCACGAACAGGGGCTATCGAGCAGTACTTC.

The rearrangement links TRBV15 to TRBJ2-7, with D perhaps matching TRBD2 (5 bases). Trimming took off 5 bases at V and 7 bases at J, with 18 bases between the two ends. Germline V CDR1 and CDR2: LNHNV, YYDKDF (reference sequence). The CDR3 is made up of 14 amino acids. The CDR3 region is CATSDPGLRVEQYF. DNA of the CDR3: TGTGCCACCAGCGATCCCGGGCTGCGGGTAGAGCAGTACTTC.

This rearrangement joins TRBV4-1 to TRBJ2-7; TRBD2 might be the D (5 bases). The CDR3 contains 15 residues. From germline, CDR1 is MGHRA and CDR2 YSYEKL. V gave up 2 bases and J gave up 1 base, with 12 bases separating them. CDR3 loop: CASSQYFGGSYEQYF. The CDR3 DNA reads TGCGCCAGCAGCCAATACTTTGGCGGGTCCTACGAGCAGTACTTC.

This clone was detected a few times. This chain connects TRBV7-2 to TRBJ2-7; 8 bases match TRBD1. The CDR3 sequence is 15 residues long. From germline, CDR1 is SGHTA and CDR2 FQGNSA. Trimming at V came to 5 bases and at J to 5 bases, leaving 11 bases not matched to a gene. The CDR3 DNA follows: TGTGCCAGCAGCCCCAAGGACAGGGTCGGCCACGAGCAGTACTTC. Its protein is CASSPKDRVGHEQYF.

The V and J genes are TRBV19 and TRBJ1-3; unclear D gene. The ends were cut back, 0 bases at V and 2 bases at J, with 20 bases in the middle. This CDR3 region has 19 residues. Germline V lookup: CDR1 LNHDA, CDR2 SQIVND (reference sequence). The CDR3: CASSIDLRSLRTTGNTIYF. The CDR3 DNA follows: TGTGCCAGTAGTATAGATCTCCGGTCCCTCCGCACCACTGGAAACACCATATATTTT.

V usage is TRBV6-1 and J usage is TRBJ2-5, with 7 bases identical to TRBD2. Germline values: CDR1 MNHNS, CDR2 SASEGT. The CDR3 is made up of 16 amino acids. The junction had 11 bases not matched to a gene; V was cut back by 4 bases and J by 3 bases. CDR3 protein: CASSVSGGSGEETQYF. The CDR3 DNA sequence: TGTGCCAGCAGTGTAAGCGGCGGGAGTGGAGAAGAGACCCAGTACTTC.

The rearrangement links TRBV9 to TRBJ2-1; 8 bases align to TRBD2. Germline V gives CDR1 SGDLS, CDR2 YYNGEE. This CDR3 is 15 amino acids long. The V and J ends lost 3 bases and 10 bases, in that order; junction bases with no gene match: 12. The CDR3 DNA is TGTGCCAGCAGCGGACAAGCCTTTAGCGGGAACGAGCAGTTCTTC. Translated: CASSGQAFSGNEQFF.

V is TRBV5-1 and J is TRBJ2-7; maybe TRBD1 (5 bases). CDR3 length: 14 residues. The V and J ends lost 1 base and 2 bases respectively, with 10 bases between them. The germline V gene encodes CDR1 SGHRS and CDR2 YFSETQ. This CDR3 is CASSLKDTTYEQYF. DNA for the CDR3: TGCGCCAGCAGCTTGAAGGACACCACCTACGAGCAGTACTTC. Together with reference TRBV5-1 and TRBJ2-7, the CDR3 gives the full variable domain: KAGVTQTPRYLIKTRGQQVTLSCSPISGHRSVSWYQQTPGQGLQFLFEYFSETQRNKGNFPGRFSGRQFSNSRSEMNVSTLELGDSALYLCASSLKDTTYEQYFGPGTRLTVT.

The chain joins TRBV13 to TRBJ2-5; D is possibly TRBD2 (6 bases). V gave up 4 bases and J gave up 5 bases, with 14 bases separating them. Germline V gives CDR1 PRHDT, CDR2 FYEKMQ (reference sequence). This CDR3 region has 14 residues. The CDR3 spells CASSSGLVGETQYF. The CDR3 DNA reads TGTGCCAGCAGCTCGGGACTCGTGGGGGAGACCCAGTACTTC.

This chain joins TRBV19 and TRBJ2-5, with D perhaps matching TRBD2 (7 bases). The CDR3 spans 15 residues. CDR1 is LNHDA, CDR2 SQIVND, per germline (reference sequence). V was shortened by 4 bases and J by 5 bases, with 17 bases between the two germline ends. The CDR3 DNA is TGTGCCAGTAGTACACAACAGGGAGCGGGGGAGACCCAGTACTTC. Protein product: CASSTQQGAGETQYF. Together with reference TRBV19 and TRBJ2-5, the CDR3 gives the full variable domain: DGGITQSPKYLFRKEGQNVTLSCEQNLNHDAMYWYRQDPGQGLRLIYYSQIVNDFQKGDIAEGYSVSREKKESFPLTVTSAQKNPTAFYLCASSTQQGAGETQYFGPGTRLLVL.

The V gene is TRBV19, the J gene TRBJ2-5; perhaps TRBD1 as D (6 bases). Trimming removed 7 bases from V and 7 bases from J, with 13 bases in between. The CDR3 is 12 amino acids. CDR1 is LNHDA, CDR2 SQIVND, per germline (reference sequence). The CDR3 is CASTAGVGTQYF. In DNA, the CDR3 is TGTGCCAGTACCGCAGGGGTGGGGACCCAGTACTTC.

The rearrangement joins TRBV28 to TRBJ2-7; the match to TRBD1 covers 8 bases. The CDR3 spans 14 residues. Germline V gene lookup returns CDR1 MDHEN and CDR2 SYDVKM. The ends lost 7 bases at V and 1 base at J; junction bases unmatched: 6. The CDR3, as DNA: TGTGCCAGCACCTCGGGACAGGCTTCCTACGAGCAGTACTTC. Amino acids: CASTSGQASYEQYF. The whole variable domain, remainder taken from reference TRBV28 and TRBJ2-7, is DVKVTQSSRYLVKRTGEKVFLECVQDMDHENMFWYRQDPGLGLRLIYFSYDVKMKEKGDIPEGYSVSREKKERFSLILESASTNQTSMYLCASTSGQASYEQYFGPGTRLTVT.

V usage is TRBV7-8 and J usage is TRBJ1-2, with TRBD1 matching over 9 bases. J lost 3 bases, V lost 5 bases, and 7 bases had no gene match. The CDR3 sequence is 15 residues long. Germline V gene sequence: CDR1 SGHVS, CDR2 FQNEAQ. The DNA for the CDR3 is TGTGCCAGCAGCCCACAGACAGGGGGTGACTATGGCTACACCTTC. It encodes CASSPQTGGDYGYTF. Full variable domain (missing parts from reference TRBV7-8 and TRBJ1-2): GAGVSQSPRYKVAKRGQDVALRCDPISGHVSLFWYQQALGQGPEFLTYFQNEAQLDKSGLPSDRFFAERPEGSVSTLKIQRTQQEDSAVYLCASSPQTGGDYGYTFGSGTRLTVV.

The chain links TRBV2 to TRBJ1-2; D may be TRBD1 (5 bases). Between the trimmed V and J ends, which lost 7 bases and 1 base, there was a span of 19 bases. CDR3 length: 16 residues. CDR1 is SNHLY, CDR2 FYNNEI, per germline. CDR3 residues: CASNWAAQGINYGYTF. The DNA of the CDR3 is TGTGCCAGCAATTGGGCCGCCCAGGGAATTAACTATGGCTACACCTTC.

This chain joins TRBV28 and TRBJ1-6; D not resolved. V gave up 4 bases and J gave up 2 bases, with 6 bases separating them. The CDR3 runs to 14 residues. CDR1 and CDR2 (germline): MDHEN, SYDVKM. The CDR3 sequence is CASSSQAYNSPLHF. CDR3 in DNA: TGTGCCAGCAGTTCCCAGGCCTATAATTCACCCCTCCACTTT.

The genes are TRBV19 and TRBJ2-1, with 9 bases identical to TRBD1. With V trimmed by 6 bases and J by 4 bases, 10 bases remained unmatched. CDR1 is LNHDA, CDR2 SQIVND, per germline (reference sequence). This CDR3 has 16 amino acids. The CDR3 loop reads CASSLRPGQGYNEQFF. The CDR3 DNA is TGTGCCAGTAGCCTCCGCCCGGGACAGGGTTACAATGAGCAGTTCTTC.

The rearrangement uses TRBV5-6 and TRBJ2-5, with 16 bases identical to TRBD2. Germline loops: CDR1 SGHDT, CDR2 YYEEEE. This CDR3 contains 18 residues. V trimming: 0 bases; J trimming: 5 bases; junction bases outside the gene matches: 7. The CDR3 reads CASSLASGTSGRGETQYF. In nucleotides, the CDR3 is TGTGCCAGCAGCTTGGCCTCCGGGACTAGCGGGAGGGGTGAGACCCAGTACTTC.

The genes are TRBV2 and TRBJ1-3, with D unresolved. Germline CDR1 reads SNHLY; CDR2 reads FYNNEI. V was clipped by 6 bases and J by 9 bases, with 9 bases between them. This CDR3 has 11 residues. CDR3 nucleotides: TGTGCCAGCAGGAACGAAGCCACCATATATTTT. Translated: CASRNEATIYF. Together with reference TRBV2 and TRBJ1-3, the CDR3 gives the full variable domain: EPEVTQTPSHQVTQMGQEVILRCVPISNHLYFYWYRQILGQKVEFLVSFYNNEISEKSEIFDDQFSVERPDGSNFTLKIRSTKLEDSAMYFCASRNEATIYFGEGSWLTVV.

The sample holds a few counts of this clone. The chain recombines TRBV6-5 with TRBJ1-5, with D tentatively TRBD1 (5 bases). The CDR3 loop spans 13 amino acids. Germline values: CDR1 MNHEY, CDR2 SVGAGI. Trimming pared 9 bases from V and 4 bases from J, leaving 13 bases between. CDR3 loop: CARQETVNQPQHF. The CDR3 coding sequence is TGTGCCAGGCAGGAGACAGTTAATCAGCCCCAGCATTTT.